This T cell receptor beta chain was sequenced for a study of cytomegalovirus exposure and HLA in healthy donors. Across the whole study: In an earlier analysis, 95 million to 140 million unique TCR beta sequences were found from 200 million or so T cells. General study results and limits: Previously analyzed data showed that most TCR beta V segments were productive at a frequency of about 90% or about 30%. Immune exposure information available was restricted to CMV serostatus. There was a cluster of highly shared sequence variants that was likely a sequencing artifact.

The CDR3 is 14 residues long. J lost 2 bases, V lost 4 bases, and 5 bases had no gene match. Looked up from germline, CDR1 is SGHNT and CDR2 is YYREEE (reference sequence). The PCR used 60 Vbeta and 13 Jbeta primers. TCRdb's copy holds only in-frame clones and misses some; the assay was immunoSEQ multiplex PCR. The repertoire holds about 170,000 clones, with roughly three quarters as singletons. Note on this clone: The antigen remains undetermined.

The sample consisted of PBMCs. The sequence was collected from a man between 40 and 49 years old in good health and CMV-seropositive. The gene calls are TRBV5-4 and TRBJ1-1; 7 nucleotides match TRBD1. Written as DNA, the CDR3 is TGTGCCAGCAGCCCCGGGACAGCAAACACTGAAGCTTTCTTT. As protein: CASSPGTANTEAFF. Full variable domain (remainder filled in from reference TRBV5-4 and TRBJ1-1): ETGVTQSPTHLIKTRGQQVTLRCSSQSGHNTVSWYQQALGQGPQFIFQYYREEENGRGNFPPRFSGLQFPNYSSELNVNALELDDSALYLCASSPGTANTEAFFGQGTRLTVV.